The TCR beta chain described here comes from a study of CD8 T cells in Susac syndrome. Regarding the study as a whole: The authors acknowledged that their TCR sequencing and HLA analysis involved a relatively small number of individuals.

cDNA came from about 0.5 to 1 ug RNA primed by random hexamers. A multiplex approach, immunoSEQ multiplex PCR, amplified TCR beta CDR3 across 54 Vbeta and 13 Jbeta. In TCRdb, the immunoSEQ multiplex PCR reads were re-called with MiXCR into one record per CDR3 protein. This sample has about 70,000 distinct CDR3 sequences, with 85% to 95% found just once. With respect to this clonotype: The antigen remains unidentified.

The ends lost 4 bases at V and 6 bases at J; junction bases unmatched: 10. The length of the CDR3 is 15 residues. CDR1 is SEHNR, CDR2 FQNEAQ, per germline (reference sequence). Sequencing of TCR beta, carried out with a high-throughput approach, was applied to CD8+ and CD4+ T cells from the blood. Negative isolation was used for CD8+ and CD4+ T cells and FACS enrichment for TEMRA cells. Material: CD8+ T cells from PBMCs. The TCR was taken from a human donor in good health. The J gene is TRBJ2-7, the V gene TRBV7-9, with 9 positions matching TRBD1. The CDR3 DNA sequence: TGTGCCAGCAGCTCTCACTGGACAGGGGAGGGCGAGCAGTACTTC. Translated, it gives CASSSHWTGEGEQYF.